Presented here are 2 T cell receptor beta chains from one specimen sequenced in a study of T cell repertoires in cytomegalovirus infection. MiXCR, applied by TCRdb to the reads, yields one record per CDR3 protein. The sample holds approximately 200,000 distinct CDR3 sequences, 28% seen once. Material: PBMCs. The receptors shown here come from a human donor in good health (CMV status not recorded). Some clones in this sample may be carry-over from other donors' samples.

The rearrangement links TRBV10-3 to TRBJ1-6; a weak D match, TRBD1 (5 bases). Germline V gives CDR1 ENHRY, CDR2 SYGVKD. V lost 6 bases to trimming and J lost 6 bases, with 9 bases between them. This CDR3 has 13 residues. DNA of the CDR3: TGTGCCATCAGGGGGGATCGTAATTCACCCCTCCACTTT. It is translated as CAIRGDRNSPLHF.

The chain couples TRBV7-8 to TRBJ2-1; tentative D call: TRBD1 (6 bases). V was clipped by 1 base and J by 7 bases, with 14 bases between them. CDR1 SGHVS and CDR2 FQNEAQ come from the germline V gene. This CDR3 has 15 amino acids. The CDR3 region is CASSLDNRAGNEQFF. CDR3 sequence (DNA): TGTGCCAGCAGCTTAGATAACAGGGCCGGGAATGAGCAGTTCTTC.